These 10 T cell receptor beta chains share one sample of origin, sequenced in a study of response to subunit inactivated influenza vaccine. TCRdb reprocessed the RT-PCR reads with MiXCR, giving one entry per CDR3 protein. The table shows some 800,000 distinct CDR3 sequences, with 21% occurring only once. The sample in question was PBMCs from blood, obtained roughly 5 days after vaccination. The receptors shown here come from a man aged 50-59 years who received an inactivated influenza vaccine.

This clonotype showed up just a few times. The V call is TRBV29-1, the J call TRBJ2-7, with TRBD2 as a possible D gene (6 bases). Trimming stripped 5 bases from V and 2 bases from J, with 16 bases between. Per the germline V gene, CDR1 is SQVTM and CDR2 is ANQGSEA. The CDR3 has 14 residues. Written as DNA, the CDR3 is TGCAGCGTTCAAGGGGTCGGGAGCCCCTACGAGCAGTACTTC. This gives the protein CSVQGVGSPYEQYF.

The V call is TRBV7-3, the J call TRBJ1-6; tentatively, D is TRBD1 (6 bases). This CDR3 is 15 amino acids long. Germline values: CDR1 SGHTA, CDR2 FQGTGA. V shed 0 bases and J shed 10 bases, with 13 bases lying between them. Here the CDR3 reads CASSLTGATSSPLHF. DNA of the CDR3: TGTGCCAGCAGCTTAACGGGGGCGACGAGCTCACCCCTCCACTTT.

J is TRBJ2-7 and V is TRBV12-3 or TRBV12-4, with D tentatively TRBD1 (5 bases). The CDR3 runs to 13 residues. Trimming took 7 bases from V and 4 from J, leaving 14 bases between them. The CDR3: CASTRTIGYEQYF. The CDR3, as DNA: TGTGCCAGCACACGGACAATCGGGTACGAGCAGTACTTC.

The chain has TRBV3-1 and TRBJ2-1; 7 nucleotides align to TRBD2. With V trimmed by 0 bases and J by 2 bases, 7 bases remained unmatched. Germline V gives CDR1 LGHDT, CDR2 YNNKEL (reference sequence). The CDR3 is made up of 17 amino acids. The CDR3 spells CASSQDRSGETYNEQFF. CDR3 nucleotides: TGTGCCAGCAGCCAAGACCGGAGCGGGGAAACCTACAATGAGCAGTTCTTC.

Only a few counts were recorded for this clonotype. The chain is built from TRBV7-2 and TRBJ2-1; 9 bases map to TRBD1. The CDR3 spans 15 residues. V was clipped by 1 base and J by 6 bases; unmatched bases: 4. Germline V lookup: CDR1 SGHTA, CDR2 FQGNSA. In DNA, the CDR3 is TGTGCCAGCAGCTTAGGTAGGACAGGGGCCAATGAGCAGTTCTTC. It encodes CASSLGRTGANEQFF.

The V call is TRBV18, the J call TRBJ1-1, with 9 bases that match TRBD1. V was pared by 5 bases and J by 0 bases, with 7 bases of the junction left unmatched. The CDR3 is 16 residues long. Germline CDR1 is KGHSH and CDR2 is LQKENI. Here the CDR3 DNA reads TGTGCCAGCTCAACCGGGACAGGGCTCATGAACACTGAAGCTTTCTTT. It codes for CASSTGTGLMNTEAFF.

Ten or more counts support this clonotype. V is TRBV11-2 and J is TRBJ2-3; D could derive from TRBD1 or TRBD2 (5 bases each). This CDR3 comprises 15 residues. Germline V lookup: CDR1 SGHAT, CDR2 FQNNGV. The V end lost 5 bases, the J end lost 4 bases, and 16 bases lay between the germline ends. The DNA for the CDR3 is TGTGCCAGCAGCGACTACCTCGGGGCTCCAGATACGCAGTATTTT. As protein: CASSDYLGAPDTQYF.

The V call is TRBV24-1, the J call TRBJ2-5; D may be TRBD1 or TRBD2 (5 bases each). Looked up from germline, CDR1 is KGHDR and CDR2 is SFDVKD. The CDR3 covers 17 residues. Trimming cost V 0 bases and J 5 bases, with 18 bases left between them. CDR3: CATSDLGLFGTGETQYF. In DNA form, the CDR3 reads TGTGCCACCAGTGATTTGGGTCTGTTCGGGACGGGCGAGACCCAGTACTTC.

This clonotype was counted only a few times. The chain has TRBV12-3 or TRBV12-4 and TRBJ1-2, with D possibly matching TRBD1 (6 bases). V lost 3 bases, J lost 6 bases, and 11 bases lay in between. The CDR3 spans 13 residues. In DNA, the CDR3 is TGTGCCAGCAGTTTGTCAGGGGCGCATGGCTACACCTTC. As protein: CASSLSGAHGYTF.

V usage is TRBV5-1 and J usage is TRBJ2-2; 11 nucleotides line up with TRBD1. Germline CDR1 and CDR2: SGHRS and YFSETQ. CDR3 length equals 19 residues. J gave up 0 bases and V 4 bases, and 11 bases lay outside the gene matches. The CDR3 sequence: CASSPKDRGLLPNTGELFF. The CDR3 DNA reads TGCGCCAGCAGCCCCAAGGACAGGGGGCTCCTCCCGAACACCGGGGAGCTGTTTTTT.